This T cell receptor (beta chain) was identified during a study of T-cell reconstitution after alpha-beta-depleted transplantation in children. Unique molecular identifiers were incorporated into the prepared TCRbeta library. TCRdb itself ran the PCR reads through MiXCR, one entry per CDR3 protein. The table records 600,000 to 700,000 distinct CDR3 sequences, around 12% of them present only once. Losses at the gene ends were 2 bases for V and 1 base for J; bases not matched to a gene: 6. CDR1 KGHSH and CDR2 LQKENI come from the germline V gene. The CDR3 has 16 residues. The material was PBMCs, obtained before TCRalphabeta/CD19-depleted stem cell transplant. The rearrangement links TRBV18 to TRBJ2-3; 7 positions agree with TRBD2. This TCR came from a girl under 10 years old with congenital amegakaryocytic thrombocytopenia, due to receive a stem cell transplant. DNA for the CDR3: TGTGCCAGCTCACCAGTCGCGGGAGACGGCACAGATACGCAGTATTTT. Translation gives CASSPVAGDGTDTQYF.